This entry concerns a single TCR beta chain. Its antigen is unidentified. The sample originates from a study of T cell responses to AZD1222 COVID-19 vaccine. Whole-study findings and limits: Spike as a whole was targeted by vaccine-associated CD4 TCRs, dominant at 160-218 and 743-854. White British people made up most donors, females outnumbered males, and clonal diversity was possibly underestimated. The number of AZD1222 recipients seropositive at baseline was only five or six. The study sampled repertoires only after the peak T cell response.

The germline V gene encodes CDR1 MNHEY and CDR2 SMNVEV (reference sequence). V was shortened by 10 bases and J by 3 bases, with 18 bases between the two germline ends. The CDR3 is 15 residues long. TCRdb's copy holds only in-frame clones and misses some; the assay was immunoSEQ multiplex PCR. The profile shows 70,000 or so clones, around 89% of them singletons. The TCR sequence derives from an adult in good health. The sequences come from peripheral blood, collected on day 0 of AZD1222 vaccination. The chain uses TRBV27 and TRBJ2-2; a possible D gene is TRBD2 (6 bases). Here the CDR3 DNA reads TGTGCCACTACCTACGGGACTCCTGACACCGGGGAGCTGTTTTTT. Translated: CATTYGTPDTGELFF.